One and the same sample provided the 6 T cell receptor beta chains below, sequenced in a study of blood T cell repertoires in COVID-19. Using immunoSEQ multiplex PCR, the repertoire was profiled, and TCRdb retains in-frame clones only, with some absent. Here the sample spans around 70,000 clones, about nine tenths being singletons. The sample consisted of peripheral blood. The receptors here all came from a woman at least 80 years old with active or convalescent COVID-19.

This chain joins TRBV18 and TRBJ1-5; no reliable D call. This CDR3 comprises 13 residues. The germline gives CDR1 KGHSH, CDR2 LQKENI. Deletions cut 4 bases from V and 5 bases from J, with 9 bases between. CDR3 sequence (DNA): TGTGCCAGCTCACAGTCTACGGATCAGCCCCAGCATTTT. Translation: CASSQSTDQPQHF.

The chain has TRBV19 and TRBJ2-2; possibly TRBD2 for D (6 bases). The germline gives CDR1 LNHDA, CDR2 SQIVND (reference sequence). This CDR3 contains 14 residues. V shed 8 bases and J shed 2 bases, with 12 bases lying between them. CDR3 DNA sequence: TGTGCCAGTGAGGGGACTCTCAACACCGGGGAGCTGTTTTTT. It is translated as CASEGTLNTGELFF.

This chain joins TRBV6-5 and TRBJ2-7; 9 positions agree with TRBD2. This CDR3 is 16 amino acids long. Germline assignment: CDR1 MNHEY and CDR2 SVGAGI. Trimming took 0 bases from V and 3 from J; bases not matched to a gene: 6. The CDR3 DNA follows: TGTGCCAGCAGTTACTCCGGGCTAGCGGGGTTCTACGAGCAGTACTTC. It yields the protein CASSYSGLAGFYEQYF.

Regarding this clone: At one end, the junction sequence differs from germline, possibly due to a read error. The CDR3 is CASSYDRGGIF. Here the CDR3 DNA reads TGTGCCAGCAGCTACGACCGCGGGGGGATCTTC. The V and J genes are TRBV7-2 and TRBJ2-1; 8 bases are shared with TRBD2. Germline CDR1 and CDR2: SGHTA and FQGNSA. The CDR3 covers 11 residues.

V and J are TRBV25-1 and TRBJ2-2, with 10 nucleotides matching TRBD1. The germline V gene encodes CDR1 MGHDK and CDR2 SYGVNS. With V trimmed by 4 bases and J by 10 bases, 9 bases remained unmatched. The CDR3 extends over 15 amino acids. The CDR3 is CASSVRTGGFVELFF. Written as DNA, the CDR3 is TGTGCCAGCAGTGTCAGGACAGGGGGTTTCGTGGAGCTGTTTTTT.

The gene calls are TRBV7-9 and TRBJ2-2; perhaps TRBD1 as D (6 bases). Per germline, CDR1 SEHNR and CDR2 FQNEAQ (reference sequence). Trimming removed 2 bases from V and 1 base from J, with 17 bases in between. The CDR3 is 18 amino acids. The CDR3 sequence is CASSLRGWGQVNTGELFF. Here the CDR3 DNA reads TGTGCCAGCAGCTTAAGGGGGTGGGGACAAGTGAACACCGGGGAGCTGTTTTTT.